This TCR beta chain was identified during a study of T cell clones after liver transplantation. Across the whole study: Blood was drawn pre-transplant, before withdrawal, and after full or failed withdrawal. General study points: Low donor cell numbers restricted donor-reactive repertoire measurement in a couple of subjects.

Of note for this clone: The antigen is unknown.

Unstimulated PBMCs were sorted into CD3+CD4+ and CD3+CD8+ populations. The CDR3 runs 15 residues. Germline lookup yields CDR1 MNHEY and CDR2 SVGAGI. V was cut by 2 bases and J by 1 base, with 8 bases left in between. Here immunoSEQ multiplex PCR was the method, and the copy in TCRdb shows in-frame clones only, minus some. The table shows roughly 80,000 clones, with 65% to 85% occurring only once. The chain is built from TRBV6-5 and TRBJ2-2; TRBD1 might be the D (6 bases). This clonotype was obtained from a human patient who received a liver transplant. A share of the T cells may be of graft donor origin. Sequencing used CD4+ T cells from blood, obtained 45 to 46 months after liver transplant. CDR3 sequence (DNA): TGTGCCAGCAGTTACGAGGGGGTGAACACCGGGGAGCTGTTTTTT. Encoded protein: CASSYEGVNTGELFF.